Presented here are 19 T cell receptor beta chains from one specimen sequenced in a study of OX40 agonist ivuxolimab in advanced cancers. Produced via immunoSEQ multiplex PCR; TCRdb's table is partial and in-frame only. Among tens of thousands of clones, roughly 90% were seen once, and the ten largest hold 4.5% to 6%. Sequenced material: CD4+ or CD8+ T cells sorted from blood, taken in a trial of the OX40 agonist ivuxolimab. The receptors shown here come from an adult with an advanced solid tumor such as melanoma, head and neck, liver or kidney cancer.

For this clone: One end of the junction is discordant with germline, which a read error may explain. The rearrangement links TRBV7-9 to TRBJ1-6, with D maybe TRBD1 (6 bases). Germline V gives CDR1 SEHNR, CDR2 FQNEAQ (reference sequence). The CDR3 consists of 12 residues. The CDR3 DNA reads as TGTGCCAGCAGCGACCCAGGGGCGGATCCTCGATTT. Protein: CASSDPGADPRF.

The chain employs TRBV6-4 and TRBJ1-2; D not certain. The CDR3 extends over 13 amino acids. Germline V gene sequence: CDR1 MRHNA, CDR2 SNTAGT. V gave up 2 bases and J gave up 7 bases, with 11 bases separating them. Written as DNA, the CDR3 is TGTGCCAGCAGTGACCCCGGCGGTGGTGGCTACACCTTC. Translation: CASSDPGGGGYTF.

V is TRBV29-1 and J is TRBJ2-7; D remains unclear. This CDR3 has 13 residues. The V gene lost 7 bases and the J gene lost 5 bases, with 18 bases spanning the gap. Germline V gene lookup returns CDR1 SQVTM and CDR2 ANQGSEA. CDR3 bases: TGCAGCGCCGCGTCCCCCCTCCACCACGAGCAGTACTTC. It is translated as CSAASPLHHEQYF.

V usage is TRBV10-3 and J usage is TRBJ2-1; 7 bases align to TRBD2. CDR1 and CDR2 from the germline V gene are ENHRY and SYGVKD. There are 13 residues in the CDR3. V lost 4 bases and J lost 5; bases outside the gene matches: 2. CDR3 residues: CAISGGTNNEQFF. As DNA, the CDR3 is TGTGCCATCAGTGGCGGGACTAACAATGAGCAGTTCTTC.

The chain combines TRBV30 with TRBJ2-7; D may be TRBD1 (6 bases). The germline CDR1 and CDR2 sequences are GTSNPN and SVGIG (reference sequence). V lost 2 bases to trimming and J lost 0 bases, with 14 bases between them. This CDR3 has 15 residues. CDR3 DNA: TGTGCCTGGAGTCGGAGGCAGGGGAGCTCCTACGAGCAGTACTTC. It is translated as CAWSRRQGSSYEQYF.

The rearrangement links TRBV4-1 to TRBJ2-5; D is possibly TRBD2 (6 bases). Looked up from germline, CDR1 is MGHRA and CDR2 is YSYEKL. V gave up 4 bases and J gave up 2 bases, with 8 bases separating them. CDR3 length: 13 amino acids. This CDR3 is CASSLGGQETQYF. For the CDR3, the DNA is TGCGCCAGCAGCCTGGGGGGACAAGAGACCCAGTACTTC.

The chain recombines TRBV10-3 with TRBJ1-3; D may be TRBD1 (5 bases). Germline CDR1 and CDR2: ENHRY and SYGVKD. Deletions cut 6 bases from V and 0 bases from J, with 12 bases between. There are 15 residues in the CDR3. As DNA, the CDR3 is TGTGCCATCAGAAAAGGGGCAGACTCTGGAAACACCATATATTTT. Protein: CAIRKGADSGNTIYF.

The genes are TRBV5-1 and TRBJ2-2; 8 bases are shared with TRBD1. After removal of 8 bases from V and 5 bases from J, the junction contained 11 bases not matched to a gene. CDR1 is SGHRS, CDR2 YFSETQ, per germline. The CDR3 spans 15 residues. CDR3 DNA sequence: TGCGCCAGTAACCCAACAGGGGGTAGAACCGGGGAGCTGTTTTTT. It codes for CASNPTGGRTGELFF.

V is TRBV29-1 and J is TRBJ2-7; possibly TRBD1 for D (6 bases). Germline V gene sequence: CDR1 SQVTM, CDR2 ANQGSEA. This CDR3 has 15 residues. V was trimmed by 4 bases and J by 4 bases, leaving 20 bases between them. In nucleotides, the CDR3 is TGCAGCGTTGCCGCCTTGGGGCCAAGGGGGTACGAGCAGTACTTC. It encodes CSVAALGPRGYEQYF.

The chain joins TRBV7-8 to TRBJ2-7; D perhaps matches TRBD1 (5 bases). Per germline, CDR1 SGHVS and CDR2 FQNEAQ. The CDR3 is made up of 13 amino acids. V was clipped by 5 bases and J by 1 base, with 9 bases between them. In DNA, the CDR3 is TGTGCCAGCAGCGCCAGGGCTTCCTACGAGCAGTACTTC. This gives the protein CASSARASYEQYF.

The chain uses TRBV2 and TRBJ2-2; D uncertain. From germline, CDR1 is SNHLY and CDR2 FYNNEI. Trimming removed 3 bases at V and 0 bases at J, with 5 bases between. CDR3 length: 14 residues. Here the CDR3 reads CASSEAANTGELFF. The CDR3 bases are TGTGCCAGCAGTGAGGCAGCGAACACCGGGGAGCTGTTTTTT.

This rearrangement joins TRBV28 to TRBJ2-5; 14 bases fit TRBD2. The V and J ends lost 4 bases and 1 base, in that order; junction bases with no gene match: 2. CDR1 and CDR2 (germline): MDHEN, SYDVKM. The CDR3 is 16 residues long. The CDR3 sequence: CASSSGLAGGQETQYF. The CDR3 DNA reads TGTGCCAGCAGTTCAGGACTAGCGGGGGGCCAAGAGACCCAGTACTTC.

The rearrangement uses TRBV30 and TRBJ1-6; TRBD1 is a possible D gene (5 bases). Germline-derived CDR1 and CDR2 are GTSNPN and SVGIG (reference sequence). The CDR3 length is 16 residues. V was pared by 5 bases and J by 9 bases, with 23 bases between. The CDR3 is CAWRELVGGGPSPLHF. In nucleotides, the CDR3 is TGTGCCTGGCGCGAACTCGTGGGCGGGGGACCTTCACCCCTCCACTTT.

The chain combines TRBV29-1 with TRBJ2-5; no reliable D call. The CDR3 contains 14 residues. CDR1 is SQVTM, CDR2 ANQGSEA, per germline. V was cut by 3 bases and J by 1 base, with 12 bases left in between. As DNA, the CDR3 is TGCAGCGTTGAGTCAGTGGCCAGCCAAGAGACCCAGTACTTC. Its protein product is CSVESVASQETQYF.

The chain has TRBV7-2 and TRBJ1-2; a weak D match, TRBD1 (5 bases). Trimming pared 3 bases from V and 8 bases from J, leaving 16 bases between. The germline CDR1 and CDR2 sequences are SGHTA and FQGNSA. This CDR3 is built from 14 residues. The chain's CDR3 is CASSLGQASGGYTF. In DNA, the CDR3 is TGTGCCAGCAGCTTGGGGCAGGCGTCGGGGGGCTACACCTTC.

The chain joins TRBV30 to TRBJ1-3; the D is unclear. The V gene lost 2 bases and the J gene lost 4 bases, with 15 bases spanning the gap. There are 15 residues in the CDR3. Germline lookup yields CDR1 GTSNPN and CDR2 SVGIG (reference sequence). CDR3 amino acids: CAWSPKIRSGNTIYF. CDR3 DNA: TGTGCCTGGAGTCCAAAGATCCGCTCAGGAAACACCATATATTTT. The full variable domain, with the rest looked up from reference TRBV30 and TRBJ1-3, is SQTIHQWPATLVQPVGSPLSLECTVEGTSNPNLYWYRQAAGRGLQLLFYSVGIGQISSEVPQNLSASRPQDRQFILSSKKLLLSDSGFYLCAWSPKIRSGNTIYFGEGSWLTVV.

This rearrangement joins TRBV28 to TRBJ2-1; D assignment may be TRBD1 or TRBD2 (6 bases each). CDR1 is MDHEN and CDR2 is SYDVKM in the germline V gene. This CDR3 has 15 amino acids. Trimming shortened V by 5 bases and J by 5 bases, and 16 bases separated the two germline ends. CDR3 bases: TGTGCCAGCAGTCCCCTGGGGGGCGGACACAATGAGCAGTTCTTC. The encoded protein is CASSPLGGGHNEQFF.

J is TRBJ2-2 and V is TRBV27; D not resolved. V was trimmed by 6 bases and J by 3 bases, leaving 11 bases between them. Germline CDR1 reads MNHEY; CDR2 reads SMNVEV (reference sequence). The CDR3 covers 14 residues. Here the CDR3 DNA reads TGTGCCAGCAGCTGGTTGGACCACACCGGGGAGCTGTTTTTT. This sequence encodes CASSWLDHTGELFF.

The chain uses TRBV28 and TRBJ2-2; 8 nucleotides line up with TRBD2. From germline, CDR1 is MDHEN and CDR2 SYDVKM. The CDR3 loop spans 15 amino acids. Trimming cost V 6 bases and J 5 bases; bases outside gene matches: 8. CDR3 residues: CASSPVGGGTGELFF. In nucleotides, the CDR3 is TGTGCCAGCAGCCCAGTCGGGGGGGGAACCGGGGAGCTGTTTTTT. Full variable domain (rest looked up from reference TRBV28 and TRBJ2-2): DVKVTQSSRYLVKRTGEKVFLECVQDMDHENMFWYRQDPGLGLRLIYFSYDVKMKEKGDIPEGYSVSREKKERFSLILESASTNQTSMYLCASSPVGGGTGELFFGEGSRLTVL.